The sequence of this TCR beta chain was determined in a study of T cells after posttransplantation cyclophosphamide. Trimming removed 1 base at V and 6 bases at J, with 10 bases between. Germline V gene data show CDR1 as SEHNR and CDR2 as FQNEAQ (reference sequence). The CDR3 has 14 residues. Study findings and constraints: Recipient CMV seropositivity and CMV reactivation strongly tracked TRB clonality. Skin or GI-infiltrating T cells shared few TRB sequences with blood. Donor CD8+ memory clones often dominated recipient blood repertoires at later times.

TCRdb's table, derived via immunoSEQ multiplex PCR, lists solely in-frame clones and lacks some. The sample shows 4,500 to 6,000 clones, 94% of them seen only once. About this clone: Its antigen is as yet unknown.

The sequenced sample was CD4+ T cells sorted from bone marrow. This TCR was sampled from a woman in her sixties in good health, CMV-negative, and a related stem cell transplant donor. The chain uses TRBV7-9 and TRBJ2-1, with no clear D. In DNA, the CDR3 is TGTGCCAGCAGCTTAGACACCGTTATCAATGAGCAGTTCTTC. This codes for CASSLDTVINEQFF.